This passage covers 16 T cell receptor beta chains from one sample sequenced in a study of blood T cell repertoires in COVID-19. Clones were read by immunoSEQ multiplex PCR, and TCRdb kept only the in-frame ones, dropping some. Of tens of thousands of clones in the sample, around 88% were seen once. The sample consisted of peripheral blood. All receptors derive from a woman of 80 years or more with acute or convalescent COVID-19.

The CDR3 DNA follows: TGTGCCAGCAGGGCCCCGGAGGAGGGACAGTCGAACACTGAAGCTTTCTTT. The encoded protein is CASRAPEEGQSNTEAFF. The rearrangement links TRBV5-4 to TRBJ1-1; 7 bases fit TRBD1. V trimming: 5 bases; J trimming: 1 base; junction bases outside the gene matches: 14. The CDR3 totals 17 residues. Germline CDR1 is SGHNT and CDR2 is YYREEE (reference sequence).

The rearrangement joins TRBV5-1 to TRBJ1-4; 9 bases fit TRBD1. Germline V lookup: CDR1 SGHRS, CDR2 YFSETQ. The CDR3 consists of 13 residues. Germline trimming cut 3 bases from V and 11 bases from J; bases unmatched to any gene: 5. This chain's CDR3 is CASSSDDRGKLFF. Here the CDR3 DNA reads TGCGCCAGCAGCTCAGACGACAGGGGGAAACTGTTTTTT.

V usage is TRBV6-6 and J usage is TRBJ1-6; 10 nucleotides agree with TRBD1. This CDR3 is 15 amino acids long. The germline V gene has CDR1 MNHNY and CDR2 SVGAGI (reference sequence). With 5 bases clipped from V and 9 bases from J, the junction kept 7 bases outside the gene matches. The CDR3 DNA sequence: TGTGCCAGCAGTGACAGGGGGCTCCGGTTTTCACCCCTCCACTTT. It specifies CASSDRGLRFSPLHF.

This clone was counted a few times. The chain recombines TRBV28 with TRBJ1-3, with 7 bases that match TRBD1. V lost 4 bases to trimming and J lost 5 bases; unmatched junction nucleotides: 14. The CDR3 covers 17 residues. CDR1 and CDR2 from the germline V gene are MDHEN and SYDVKM. CDR3 loop: CASSSVLSGTVRNTIYF. The DNA for the CDR3 is TGTGCCAGCAGTTCGGTCCTCTCCGGGACAGTAAGAAACACCATATATTTT.

This chain uses TRBV24-1 with TRBJ2-5; D might be TRBD1 (6 bases). Trimming took off 3 bases at V and 4 bases at J, with 11 bases between the two ends. This CDR3 comprises 14 residues. Germline V CDR1 and CDR2: KGHDR, SFDVKD. The CDR3 spells CATSDPRTVETQYF. CDR3 bases: TGTGCCACCAGTGATCCCAGGACAGTAGAGACCCAGTACTTC.

This chain uses TRBV11-2 with TRBJ2-1; 11 bases agree with TRBD2. Germline values: CDR1 SGHAT, CDR2 FQNNGV. The ends lost 5 bases at V and 4 bases at J; junction bases unmatched: 4. This CDR3 contains 15 residues. This CDR3 is CASSPLAGGYNEQFF. The DNA of the CDR3 is TGTGCCAGCAGCCCCCTAGCGGGGGGATACAATGAGCAGTTCTTC.

The count of this clone is one. V is TRBV11-3 and J is TRBJ2-5; a possible D gene is TRBD1 (6 bases). The CDR3 totals 13 residues. The germline CDR1 and CDR2 sequences are SGHNT and YENEEA. The V end was cut by 5 bases, the J end by 5 bases, with 12 bases between. The CDR3 reads CASSPGDGETQYF. In DNA form, the CDR3 reads TGTGCCAGCAGCCCAGGGGATGGGGAGACCCAGTACTTC.

The chain carries TRBV7-9 and TRBJ2-3; D gene unclear. The V end lost 1 base, the J end lost 4 bases, and 3 bases lay between the germline ends. Germline CDR1 is SEHNR and CDR2 is FQNEAQ (reference sequence). This CDR3 contains 12 residues. CDR3 sequence reads: CASSLVSDTQYF. The CDR3 nucleotides read TGTGCCAGCAGCTTAGTATCAGATACGCAGTATTTT.

This clone was observed a handful of times. This chain connects TRBV18 to TRBJ2-5, with TRBD2 identical over 12 bases. Germline loops: CDR1 KGHSH, CDR2 LQKENI. V was pared by 2 bases and J by 4 bases, with 8 bases of the junction left unmatched. CDR3 length equals 17 residues. CDR3 nucleotide sequence: TGTGCCAGCTCACCATCTAGCGGGGGGGCCGTCGGAGAGACCCAGTACTTC. Its translation is CASSPSSGGAVGETQYF.

The chain is built from TRBV2 and TRBJ1-5, with TRBD1 matching over 10 bases. From germline, CDR1 is SNHLY and CDR2 FYNNEI. CDR3 length equals 14 residues. With V trimmed by 4 bases and J by 9 bases, 6 bases remained unmatched. The CDR3 is CASSGQGAERPQHF. The CDR3 DNA follows: TGTGCCAGCAGTGGACAGGGGGCTGAAAGGCCCCAGCATTTT. The variable domain in full, with the rest retrieved from reference TRBV2 and TRBJ1-5, is EPEVTQTPSHQVTQMGQEVILRCVPISNHLYFYWYRQILGQKVEFLVSFYNNEISEKSEIFDDQFSVERPDGSNFTLKIRSTKLEDSAMYFCASSGQGAERPQHFGDGTRLSIL.

This chain links TRBV18 with TRBJ2-4; 10 bases fit TRBD2. Germline assignment: CDR1 KGHSH and CDR2 LQKENI. V lost 4 bases to trimming and J lost 14 bases; unmatched junction nucleotides: 11. The CDR3 consists of 14 residues. CDR3 residues: CASSRTSGVWVKYF. The CDR3 DNA reads as TGTGCCAGCTCACGGACTAGCGGAGTATGGGTAAAGTACTTC. The full variable domain, rest sourced from reference TRBV18 and TRBJ2-4, is NAGVMQNPRHLVRRRGQEARLRCSPMKGHSHVYWYRQLPEEGLKFMVYLQKENIIDESGMPKERFSAEFPKEGPSILRIQQVVRGDSAAYFCASSRTSGVWVKYFGAGTRLSVL.

The V and J genes are TRBV6-5 and TRBJ1-2, with 8 nucleotides matching TRBD1. The CDR3 has 16 residues. Germline V gene lookup returns CDR1 MNHEY and CDR2 SVGAGI. Germline trimming cut 2 bases from V and 4 bases from J; bases unmatched to any gene: 9. The CDR3 region has the DNA TGTGCCAGCAGTTACGGAAGAACAGGGGGGAGCTATGGCTACACCTTC. It is translated as CASSYGRTGGSYGYTF.

V and J are TRBV11-2 and TRBJ2-3; 14 bases align to TRBD2. CDR1 and CDR2 (germline): SGHAT, FQNNGV. Losses at the gene ends were 4 bases for V and 4 bases for J; bases not matched to a gene: 4. This CDR3 is 16 amino acids long. CDR3 coding DNA: TGTGCCAGCAGCTCTGGACTAGCGGGGGGCGCAGATACGCAGTATTTT. It specifies CASSSGLAGGADTQYF. Complete variable domain (other parts from reference TRBV11-2 and TRBJ2-3): EAGVAQSPRYKIIEKRQSVAFWCNPISGHATLYWYQQILGQGPKLLIQFQNNGVVDDSQLPKDRFSAERLKGVDSTLKIQPAKLEDSAVYLCASSSGLAGGADTQYFGPGTRLTVL.

V gene TRBV5-5 combines with J gene TRBJ2-4; D call uncertain. This CDR3 region has 14 residues. Trimming left V 0 bases short and J 4 bases short, with 8 bases between. CDR1 and CDR2 from the germline V gene are SGHKS and YYEKEE (reference sequence). The DNA of the CDR3 is TGTGCCAGCAGCTTGGAAGGCGGAAAAAACATTCAGTACTTC. Translation: CASSLEGGKNIQYF.

The chain combines TRBV3-1 (or the pseudogene TRBV3-2) with TRBJ1-2; D may be TRBD1 (6 bases). Germline CDR1 reads LGHDT; CDR2 reads YNNKEL (reference sequence). The CDR3 is made up of 14 amino acids. V lost 4 bases to trimming and J lost 0 bases, with 9 bases between them. CDR3 sequence reads: CASSPRTANYGYTF. The DNA for the CDR3 is TGTGCCAGCAGCCCGCGGACAGCTAACTATGGCTACACCTTC.

The rearrangement joins TRBV10-3 to TRBJ1-2, with TRBD1 matching 7 bases. V lost 7 bases and J lost 5; bases outside the gene matches: 4. CDR3 length: 12 amino acids. The V gene's germline CDR1 is ENHRY and CDR2 SYGVKD. The CDR3 sequence: CAITQTGYGYTF. For the CDR3, the DNA is TGTGCCATCACCCAGACAGGGTATGGCTACACCTTC.